The 25 T cell receptor beta chains reported below all come from one sample, sequenced in a study of CD8+CD57+ T cells in acquired aplastic anemia. TCR beta VDJ and CDR3 were profiled, and genomic DNA was the template. TCRdb reprocessed the reads with MiXCR, giving one entry per CDR3 protein. This sample has fewer than 100,000 distinct CDR3 sequences, with roughly half found just once. Sequenced sample: sorted CD4+, CD8+, or CD8+CD57+ T cells (not recorded which) from PBMCs. The receptor set was obtained from a human donor in good health, serving as a control.

The chain links TRBV20-1 to TRBJ1-1; tentatively, D is TRBD1 (6 bases). The CDR3 contains 13 residues. Germline V gene lookup returns CDR1 DFQATT and CDR2 SNEGSKA (reference sequence). V was clipped by 6 bases and J by 1 base, with 12 bases between them. The chain's CDR3 is CSANKGGNTEAFF. The CDR3 DNA reads as TGCAGTGCCAACAAAGGGGGGAACACTGAAGCTTTCTTT.

This clonotype was observed once. The V gene is TRBV7-8, the J gene TRBJ1-6; TRBD1 matches 9 bases. The CDR3 loop spans 16 amino acids. Germline-derived CDR1 and CDR2 are SGHVS and FQNEAQ. V trimming: 5 bases; J trimming: 7 bases; junction bases outside the gene matches: 9. CDR3 loop: CASSQGGTGQNSPLHF. CDR3 sequence (DNA): TGTGCCAGCAGCCAGGGCGGGACAGGGCAAAATTCACCCCTCCACTTT. The complete variable domain, with remaining parts taken from reference TRBV7-8 and TRBJ1-6, reads GAGVSQSPRYKVAKRGQDVALRCDPISGHVSLFWYQQALGQGPEFLTYFQNEAQLDKSGLPSDRFFAERPEGSVSTLKIQRTQQEDSAVYLCASSQGGTGQNSPLHFGNGTRLTVT.

The V gene is TRBV27, the J gene TRBJ2-3; 8 nucleotides match TRBD1. This CDR3 comprises 16 residues. The germline gives CDR1 MNHEY, CDR2 SMNVEV (reference sequence). V shed 5 bases, J shed 0 bases, and the junction held 7 bases outside the gene matches. The CDR3: CASSRDRTGSTDTQYF. The CDR3 DNA follows: TGTGCCAGCAGTAGGGACCGGACAGGGAGCACAGATACGCAGTATTTT.

There are many counts of this clonotype. The chain carries TRBV18 and TRBJ2-7; D not resolved. Germline-derived CDR1 and CDR2 are KGHSH and LQKENI. This CDR3 is 16 amino acids long. With 0 bases removed from V and 0 bases from J, the gap between germline ends came to 12 bases. The CDR3 sequence is CASSPPYLPDSYEQYF. The CDR3 DNA reads as TGTGCCAGCTCACCACCGTACCTTCCCGACTCCTACGAGCAGTACTTC.

The table lists this clonotype with many counts. J is TRBJ2-1 and V is TRBV12-3 or TRBV12-4, with a tentative D call TRBD1 (5 bases). Trimming took off 5 bases at V and 9 bases at J, with 11 bases between the two ends. There are 12 residues in the CDR3. The CDR3 sequence: CASSAQGAEQFF. DNA for the CDR3: TGTGCCAGCAGTGCGCAGGGCGCTGAGCAGTTCTTC.

This clonotype was seen many times. CDR3 amino acids: CASSLMTGNSSPLHF. CDR3 in DNA: TGTGCCAGCAGCCTAATGACAGGGAATTCATCACCCCTCCACTTT. This chain uses TRBV6-1 with TRBJ1-6; TRBD1 agrees at 7 bases. CDR3 size: 15 residues. The V and J ends lost 6 bases and 10 bases, in that order; junction bases with no gene match: 12. Germline CDR1 is MNHNS and CDR2 is SASEGT.

V is TRBV5-1 and J is TRBJ2-3, with TRBD2 identical over 14 bases. The CDR3 is 19 amino acids. The germline gives CDR1 SGHRS, CDR2 YFSETQ. J lost 2 bases, V lost 4 bases, and 12 bases had no gene match. The CDR3 loop reads CASSPRPGTSGGYTDTQYF. The CDR3 region has the DNA TGCGCCAGCAGCCCACGTCCCGGGACTAGCGGGGGATACACAGATACGCAGTATTTT.

At least ten counts were recorded for this clonotype. The gene calls are TRBV6-1 and TRBJ2-7; TRBD2 agrees at 10 bases. Per germline, CDR1 MNHNS and CDR2 SASEGT. Trimming at V came to 6 bases and at J to 0 bases, leaving 2 bases not matched to a gene. This CDR3 comprises 14 residues. CDR3 amino acids: CASRASGSSYEQYF. The CDR3 bases are TGTGCCAGCAGAGCTAGCGGGAGCTCCTACGAGCAGTACTTC.

The chain employs TRBV7-2 and TRBJ2-3; D not resolved. Germline V lookup: CDR1 SGHTA, CDR2 FQGNSA. The V gene lost 5 bases and the J gene lost 2 bases, with 5 bases spanning the gap. CDR3 length equals 12 residues. The CDR3 sequence: CASSPDTDTQYF. CDR3 nucleotide sequence: TGTGCCAGCAGCCCTGACACAGATACGCAGTATTTT.

The chain uses TRBV27 and TRBJ2-5, with D possibly matching TRBD2 (6 bases). V was shortened by 6 bases and J by 5 bases, with 16 bases between the two germline ends. The length of the CDR3 is 14 residues. CDR1 and CDR2 from the germline V gene are MNHEY and SMNVEV (reference sequence). The CDR3 here is CASRNRGTLETQYF. The CDR3 nucleotides read TGTGCCAGCAGGAATCGGGGGACTTTGGAGACCCAGTACTTC.

The V and J genes are TRBV5-6 and TRBJ1-2, with D unclear. Trimming pared 2 bases from V and 4 bases from J, leaving 12 bases between. The CDR3 has 14 residues. Germline V lookup: CDR1 SGHDT, CDR2 YYEEEE. The CDR3 protein is CASSLEGEVYGYTF. The CDR3 DNA reads as TGTGCCAGCAGCTTAGAAGGCGAGGTCTATGGCTACACCTTC.

This clonotype occurred once. The chain is built from TRBV15 and TRBJ2-3; TRBD1 aligns across 7 bases. This CDR3 contains 16 residues. Germline V gene lookup returns CDR1 LNHNV and CDR2 YYDKDF (reference sequence). Unmatched junction bases numbered 4, after V lost 0 bases and J lost 1 base. CDR3: CATSRDRDSGTDTQYF. CDR3 nucleotide sequence: TGTGCCACCAGCAGAGATAGGGACAGTGGCACAGATACGCAGTATTTT.

The chain uses TRBV24-1 and TRBJ2-3; TRBD2 matches at 14 bases. The germline gives CDR1 KGHDR, CDR2 SFDVKD. The CDR3 loop spans 15 amino acids. V gave up 6 bases and J gave up 6 bases; unmatched junction bases: 4. The CDR3 loop reads CATSRGLAGVDTQYF. In DNA form, the CDR3 reads TGTGCCACCAGTCGGGGACTAGCGGGGGTTGATACGCAGTATTTT.

V is TRBV29-1 and J is TRBJ1-1; D is undetermined. CDR1 and CDR2 (germline): SQVTM, ANQGSEA. Trimming stripped 5 bases from V and 0 bases from J, with 4 bases between. This CDR3 is built from 11 residues. CDR3 region: CSVRLNTEAFF. Written as DNA, the CDR3 is TGCAGCGTTCGACTGAACACTGAAGCTTTCTTT.

The V gene is TRBV9, the J gene TRBJ2-7; TRBD2 matches at 8 bases. CDR3 length equals 17 residues. J was trimmed by 9 bases and V by 5 bases; bases with no gene match: 22. CDR1 and CDR2 (germline): SGDLS, YYNGEE. This CDR3 reads CASSRSGAGGLESGQYF. The DNA for the CDR3 is TGTGCCAGCAGTCGATCCGGGGCGGGAGGACTAGAGTCCGGGCAGTACTTC.

This clonotype was counted ten times or more. The V gene is TRBV24-1, the J gene TRBJ1-5; D is unresolved. Germline V CDR1 and CDR2: KGHDR, SFDVKD. Trimming stripped 5 bases from V and 5 bases from J, with 12 bases between. CDR3 length: 14 residues. The CDR3, as DNA: TGTGCCACCAGTGTTGGTCAGTCGGATCAGCCCCAGCATTTT. Its translation: CATSVGQSDQPQHF.

This clonotype was observed many times. V and J are TRBV12-3 or TRBV12-4 and TRBJ1-1; D is uncertain. This CDR3 region has 11 residues. Trimming stripped 6 bases from V and 2 bases from J, with 4 bases between. The CDR3 nucleotides are TGTGCCAGCAGCTCCAACACTGAAGCTTTCTTT. It specifies CASSSNTEAFF.

The sample holds many counts of this clonotype. The chain has TRBV4-1 and TRBJ2-7; 7 positions match TRBD2. The length of the CDR3 is 15 residues. V lost 0 bases to trimming and J lost 1 base; unmatched junction nucleotides: 3. Germline V gene data show CDR1 as MGHRA and CDR2 as YSYEKL. The CDR3 sequence is CASSQESRGSYEQYF. The CDR3 nucleotides read TGCGCCAGCAGCCAAGAATCGCGGGGGTCCTACGAGCAGTACTTC.

Written as DNA, the CDR3 is TGTGCCACCAGTGAAGAGATTCGGGGCGTCAATGAGCAGTTCTTC. Its protein is CATSEEIRGVNEQFF. The chain employs TRBV24-1 and TRBJ2-1, with D perhaps matching TRBD1 or TRBD2 (5 bases each). CDR3 length: 15 amino acids. The germline V and J ends were trimmed by 4 bases and 6 bases, with 15 bases remaining between them. CDR1 KGHDR and CDR2 SFDVKD come from the germline V gene.

This chain connects TRBV6-5 to TRBJ1-1; no clear D gene. The germline CDR1 and CDR2 sequences are MNHEY and SVGAGI. V shed 3 bases and J shed 5 bases, with 16 bases lying between them. The CDR3 is 15 amino acids. The CDR3 protein is CASSYRRTDLTEAFF. CDR3 in DNA: TGTGCCAGCAGTTATCGAAGGACGGACTTGACTGAAGCTTTCTTT.

Details on this clonotype: The junction does not match germline at one end; this may be a read error. The chain couples TRBV10-1 to TRBJ1-2; D is ambiguous. The length of the CDR3 is 14 residues. CDR1 is WNHNN, CDR2 SYGVQD, per germline (reference sequence). The CDR3 sequence: CAISESAEYYGYTF. The CDR3 DNA reads TGTGCCATCAGTGAGTCGGCAGAATACTATGGCTACACCTTC.

J is TRBJ2-7 and V is TRBV7-3; D ambiguous. V was cut by 4 bases and J by 0 bases, with 10 bases left in between. This CDR3 has 14 residues. CDR1 is SGHTA, CDR2 FQGTGA, per germline. CDR3 amino acids: CASSSHLSSYEQYF. CDR3 DNA sequence: TGTGCCAGCAGCTCCCACCTAAGCTCCTACGAGCAGTACTTC.

The chain's CDR3 is CASSVNLGEQFF. CDR3 DNA: TGTGCCAGTAGTGTCAACCTCGGGGAGCAGTTCTTC. V and J are TRBV19 and TRBJ2-1; D is undetermined. Germline-derived CDR1 and CDR2 are LNHDA and SQIVND (reference sequence). V dropped 5 bases and J dropped 10 bases, with 12 bases sitting between them. The CDR3 is 12 residues long.

This chain uses TRBV19 with TRBJ1-2; TRBD1 is a possible D gene (6 bases). The CDR3 is 14 residues long. Trimming stripped 5 bases from V and 1 base from J, with 11 bases between. The germline V gene encodes CDR1 LNHDA and CDR2 SQIVND (reference sequence). CDR3 in amino acids: CASSSRDNNYGYTF. The CDR3 DNA follows: TGTGCCAGTAGTTCCCGGGACAATAACTATGGCTACACCTTC.

The chain has TRBV5-1 and TRBJ2-7, with D perhaps TRBD1 (6 bases). V lost 4 bases to trimming and J lost 7 bases, with 12 bases between them. CDR1 and CDR2 from the germline V gene are SGHRS and YFSETQ. The CDR3 sequence is 12 residues long. This CDR3 reads CASSPDREEQYF. The CDR3 bases are TGCGCCAGCAGCCCGGACAGAGAAGAGCAGTACTTC.